This T cell receptor beta chain derives from a study of T cells in Graves' hyperthyroidism and ophthalmopathy. Background on the study: Upon initial diagnosis and before any treatment, peripheral blood was collected. Findings of the study overall: Median prediction lead before ophthalmopathy onset was about 6.7 months with the model.

Exclusion criteria comprised uncontrolled infection, other autoimmune disease, pregnancy or lactation. This clonotype was counted at least ten times. Its cognate antigen is unknown. There were TCR beta CDR3 regions amplified from RNA transcripts. The HTBI primer set was used in a first-round RT-PCR of the TCR CDR3. TCRdb called the multiplex PCR reads again in MiXCR, with one record for every CDR3 protein. The repertoire has some 140,000 distinct CDR3 sequences, around 20% of them found once; the top ten carry 67%. Material: blood. This receptor was obtained from a woman aged 50 to 60 with Graves' hyperthyroidism that later progressed to Graves' ophthalmopathy.

In nucleotides, the CDR3 is TGCGCCAGCAGCCAAGGGACAGGGGGCCTCAGGGAGACCCAGTACTTC. This gives the protein CASSQGTGGLRETQYF. The genes are TRBV4-1 and TRBJ2-5; 11 positions agree with TRBD1. This CDR3 is 16 amino acids long. CDR1 is MGHRA and CDR2 is YSYEKL in the germline V gene. The junction had 6 bases not matched to a gene; V was cut back by 1 base and J by 5 bases.